This TCR beta chain appears in the sequencing data of a study of cytomegalovirus exposure and HLA in healthy donors. Study in general: HLA-typed donors contributed 65 million to 95 million unique TCRs, which were held in an early data release.

A multiplex PCR was run with 60 Vbeta primers and 13 Jbeta primers. The assay was immunoSEQ multiplex PCR, and TCRdb's table has in-frame clones only and misses some. The sample records around 230,000 clones, about four fifths being singletons. Comment on this clone: The antigen remains undetermined.

Regarding the study as a whole: Accounts indicate the classifier identified cytomegalovirus status with strong specificity and sensitivity.

The V and J ends lost 4 bases and 0 bases respectively, with 22 bases between them. Germline V lookup: CDR1 MGHRA, CDR2 YSYEKL. There are 19 residues in the CDR3. The clonotype originates from a man aged 35-49 years in good health and CMV-seropositive. What was sequenced was PBMCs. The rearrangement uses TRBV4-1 and TRBJ1-5, with D possibly being TRBD1 (6 bases). CDR3 sequence (DNA): TGCGCCAGCAGCCTTAAGGCCTTTGGGGGCGCCTATAGCAATCAGCCCCAGCATTTT. It translates to CASSLKAFGGAYSNQPQHF.